Included here is one T cell receptor (beta chain) sequence, with context. Its antigen is as yet unknown. Time point given: cycle 4 day 1 (C4D1), after more than 5 weeks of nivolumab. Every patient was affected by relapse after autologous stem cell transplantation, while exposure to brentuximab vedotin was not uniform. Profiling relied on immunoSEQ multiplex PCR, and the TCRdb table lists in-frame clones only, not all of them. The sample shows 41,000 or so clones, approximately 71% of them seen only once. The data are from a study of PD-1 blockade in classical Hodgkin lymphoma. Whole-study results and caveats: Lower baseline TCR diversity marked trial partial responders and progressors. Factors driving the repertoire differences, possibly disease activity or prior therapy, remain undefined. Diversity in CD4+ TCRs, unlike that measured in CD8+ TCRs, had risen significantly by C4D1. Reports indicated that newly diagnosed patients had lower baseline TCR diversity than healthy donors did.

Germline CDR1 is MNHNY and CDR2 is SVGAGI (reference sequence). Deletions cut 6 bases from V and 1 base from J, with 12 bases between. The CDR3 is made up of 14 amino acids. This specimen consisted of peripheral blood mononuclear cells (PBMCs), obtained before the fourth cycle of nivolumab. The chain has TRBV6-6 and TRBJ1-1; D is undetermined. This sequence was found in a human donor with classical Hodgkin lymphoma. The CDR3 nucleotides are TGTGCCAGCAGGGGTGCAGGCTCGAACACTGAAGCTTTCTTT. This translates into CASRGAGSNTEAFF.